The clone carrying this TCR beta chain came up a few times. Its antigen remains unidentified. This sample is drawn from a study of blood T cells in healthy people across ages. Points from the study as a whole: PBMCs went unsorted, and a conclusive naive versus antigen-experienced comparison was therefore prevented.

The CDR3 contains 12 residues. Trimming took 4 bases from V and 4 from J, leaving 5 bases between them. Germline CDR1 KGHDR, CDR2 SFDVKD. PCR was performed a second time for about 7 to 12 cycles using a sample-barcoded 5' primer and a J-beta primer mix. Each sample provided no less than 2.5 million CDR3-containing paired-end reads. A single record per CDR3 protein comes from TCRdb applying MiXCR to the 5' RACE reads. This sample yields some 930,000 distinct CDR3 sequences, of which almost 30% are seen a single time; 10% belongs to the top ten. This same sample was also part of a study on T cells of mothers and their children. Turning to that study: With unrelated pairs as the comparison, related mother-child pairs had a slightly higher overlap that was not significant.

The sequence derives from a woman between 40 and 50 years old in good health. The chain links TRBV24-1 to TRBJ2-3, with no clear D. What was sequenced was blood. The CDR3 loop is CATSDPSDTQYF. The CDR3 nucleotides read TGTGCCACCAGTGACCCCTCAGATACGCAGTATTTT.